One and the same sample provided the 20 T cell receptor beta chains below, sequenced in a study of T cells after yellow fever vaccination. MiXCR was run by TCRdb on the 5' RACE reads, yielding one entry per CDR3 protein. The data hold tens of thousands of distinct CDR3 sequences, with more than 6.5% observed a single time. Here the sequenced sample was CD8+ T cells sorted from PBMCs, taken roughly seven weeks after the first yellow fever vaccination. The receptors originated from a man aged 18 to 35 who received the YFV17D yellow fever vaccine.

This clonotype was seen at least ten times. The chain employs TRBV7-2 and TRBJ2-3; 8 positions agree with TRBD2. V was clipped by 1 base and J by 5 bases; unmatched bases: 8. The CDR3 extends over 16 amino acids. CDR1 SGHTA and CDR2 FQGNSA come from the germline V gene. CDR3 in DNA: TGTGCCAGCAGCTTAGAGGACGGGGGGGCCGGAGATACGCAGTATTTT. It encodes CASSLEDGGAGDTQYF.

This clonotype was seen a handful of times. The J gene is TRBJ2-7, the V gene TRBV19; 12 bases align to TRBD2. The V segment lost 3 bases and the J segment 1 base; nucleotides outside the gene matches: 4. The CDR3 extends over 16 amino acids. Germline CDR1 and CDR2: LNHDA and SQIVND (reference sequence). In DNA, the CDR3 is TGTGCCAGTAGTATGACTAGCGGGGGACCATCCTACGAGCAGTACTTC. It specifies CASSMTSGGPSYEQYF.

This clonotype was picked up many times. V gene TRBV12-5 combines with J gene TRBJ2-1, with D possibly TRBD2 on 6 matching bases. The CDR3 totals 14 residues. Germline CDR1 LGHNT, CDR2 FRNRAP. The V end was cut by 4 bases, the J end by 10 bases, with 17 bases between. CDR3 in amino acids: CASGCLREVGEQFF. Here the CDR3 DNA reads TGTGCTAGTGGTTGCCTTAGGGAGGTGGGAGAGCAGTTCTTC.

The chain recombines TRBV2 with TRBJ2-1; D not certain. The CDR3 spans 14 residues. The ends were cut back, 2 bases at V and 6 bases at J, with 11 bases in the middle. The V gene's germline CDR1 is SNHLY and CDR2 FYNNEI. In DNA, the CDR3 is TGTGCCAGCAGTGAATCAGTACTACTCAATGAGCAGTTCTTC. Protein: CASSESVLLNEQFF.

This clonotype was seen at least ten times. The gene calls are TRBV5-1 and TRBJ2-7; no firm D call. V was clipped by 5 bases and J by 0 bases, with 12 bases between them. The germline CDR1 and CDR2 sequences are SGHRS and YFSETQ. The CDR3 totals 14 residues. The CDR3 loop reads CASSSKTSSYEQYF. CDR3 in DNA: TGCGCCAGCAGTTCAAAAACGAGCTCCTACGAGCAGTACTTC.

This clonotype was picked up many times. V and J are TRBV15 and TRBJ2-7, with a weak D call TRBD1 (7 bases). The V gene lost 1 base and the J gene lost 3 bases, with 13 bases spanning the gap. The V gene's germline CDR1 is LNHNV and CDR2 YYDKDF (reference sequence). This CDR3 spans 15 amino acids. This chain's CDR3 is CATSRGNRGLYEQYV. DNA of the CDR3: TGTGCCACCAGCAGAGGTAACAGGGGACTCTACGAGCAGTACGTC.

A single count supports this clonotype. No conserved phenylalanine or tryptophan is present at the end of the CDR3, so a read error is the likely explanation. The genes are TRBV7-6 and TRBJ2-5; D unresolved. Germline lookup yields CDR1 SGHVS and CDR2 FNYEAQ. V was clipped by 3 bases and J by 8 bases, with 10 bases between them. The CDR3 consists of 12 residues. Written as DNA, the CDR3 is TGTGCCAGCAGCTTGGCCGGCGGAACCCAGTACCTC. This translates into CASSLAGGTQYL.

The chain combines TRBV4-1 with TRBJ2-2; D gene uncertain. Germline loops: CDR1 MGHRA, CDR2 YSYEKL. Deletions cut 7 bases from V and 2 bases from J, with 14 bases between. The CDR3 extends over 15 amino acids. The CDR3 loop is CASTKRSGNTGELFF. CDR3 in DNA: TGCGCCAGCACCAAGAGGTCTGGCAACACCGGGGAGCTGTTTTTT.

The gene calls are TRBV5-4 and TRBJ2-1; D call uncertain. Per the germline V gene, CDR1 is SGHNT and CDR2 is YYREEE (reference sequence). V gave up 9 bases and J gave up 7 bases, with 14 bases separating them. The CDR3 has 12 residues. The CDR3 spells CAIPSHKNEQFF. The CDR3 DNA reads as TGTGCCATTCCGAGTCACAAGAATGAGCAGTTCTTC.

This clonotype has only a few counts. CDR3 amino acids: CASSTRETVWSSYEQYF. The CDR3 nucleotides are TGTGCCAGCAGCACCCGAGAGACGGTTTGGAGCTCCTACGAGCAGTACTTC. This rearrangement joins TRBV7-9 to TRBJ2-7; D is ambiguous. The CDR3 has 17 residues. Germline V gene sequence: CDR1 SEHNR, CDR2 FQNEAQ (reference sequence). The V end lost 5 bases, the J end lost 0 bases, and 20 bases lay between the germline ends.

CDR3 nucleotides: TGTGCCGCTTCTGTGGGTGCTCGGGAGACCCAGTACTTC. Translated: CAASVGARETQYF. The chain combines TRBV6-6 with TRBJ2-5; D is unclear. Germline assignment: CDR1 MNHNY and CDR2 SVGAGI (reference sequence). V lost 11 bases, J lost 5 bases, and 18 bases lay in between. The CDR3 has 13 amino acids.

This clonotype was counted at least ten times. This rearrangement joins TRBV12-3 or TRBV12-4 to TRBJ2-3; D might be TRBD1 (6 bases). This CDR3 comprises 13 residues. V was pared by 8 bases and J by 2 bases, with 11 bases between. The CDR3, as DNA: TGTGCCAGCGCCGGGACACACACAGATACGCAGTATTTT. This translates into CASAGTHTDTQYF.

V usage is TRBV5-1 and J usage is TRBJ1-1; 10 nucleotides line up with TRBD1. The CDR3 loop spans 16 amino acids. V dropped 2 bases and J dropped 1; count of bases not matched to a gene: 5. The germline V gene has CDR1 SGHRS and CDR2 YFSETQ. CDR3: CASSLPGQGTNTEAFF. DNA for the CDR3: TGCGCCAGCAGCTTACCGGGACAGGGGACGAACACTGAAGCTTTCTTT.

This clonotype was seen at least ten times. The V and J genes are TRBV14 and TRBJ1-1, with D maybe TRBD1 (5 bases). The CDR3 spans 15 residues. Germline CDR1 and CDR2: SGHDN and FVKESK. V was clipped by 1 base and J by 3 bases, with 12 bases between them. The CDR3 region is CASSQVGAAYTEAFF. CDR3 sequence (DNA): TGTGCCAGCAGCCAAGTCGGGGCAGCGTACACTGAAGCTTTCTTT.

This clonotype was counted between two and nine times. The chain employs TRBV4-1 and TRBJ1-3; no clear D. Trimming cost V 1 base and J 3 bases, with 10 bases left between them. From germline, CDR1 is MGHRA and CDR2 YSYEKL. CDR3 length equals 15 residues. The CDR3 is CASSQVQRGGNTIYF. The CDR3 DNA follows: TGCGCCAGCAGCCAAGTTCAGCGGGGTGGAAACACCATATATTTT.

This chain links TRBV29-1 with TRBJ1-5, with no clear D. V shed 6 bases and J shed 3 bases, with 21 bases lying between them. Germline CDR1 SQVTM, CDR2 ANQGSEA. The CDR3 loop spans 16 amino acids. CDR3 nucleotide sequence: TGCAGCGTGGAGGAGGGCAGTCAAAAGAACAATCAGCCCCAGCATTTT. It codes for CSVEEGSQKNNQPQHF.

This clonotype showed up many times. This rearrangement joins TRBV27 to TRBJ2-3; 10 bases agree with TRBD2. The CDR3 covers 16 residues. Losses at the gene ends were 8 bases for V and 0 bases for J; bases not matched to a gene: 8. CDR1 and CDR2 (germline): MNHEY, SMNVEV (reference sequence). Written as DNA, the CDR3 is TGTGCCAGCGCAGGACTAGCGGCCCTCAGCACAGATACGCAGTATTTT. It yields the protein CASAGLAALSTDTQYF.

This clonotype has a count of ten or more. The chain links TRBV20-1 to TRBJ2-3, with TRBD1 as a possible D gene (6 bases). This CDR3 region has 18 residues. Germline V CDR1 and CDR2: DFQATT, SNEGSKA (reference sequence). The V and J ends lost 6 bases and 0 bases respectively, with 25 bases between them. CDR3 coding DNA: TGCAGTGCCCACAGGGTCCCCCTAGACCCCCTTAGCACAGATACGCAGTATTTT. This sequence encodes CSAHRVPLDPLSTDTQYF.

This chain joins TRBV6-1 and TRBJ2-3; TRBD1 aligns across 7 bases. The CDR3 sequence is 14 residues long. The germline V gene encodes CDR1 MNHNS and CDR2 SASEGT. Trimming cost V 5 bases and J 4 bases; bases outside gene matches: 6. The CDR3 DNA reads TGTGCCAGCAGTCCCTGGACAGGATCAGATACGCAGTATTTT. Translated: CASSPWTGSDTQYF.

Turning to this clonotype: A read error may explain this, as a much larger clone is one base away. The chain carries TRBV13 and TRBJ1-2; no clear D. Germline V CDR1 and CDR2: PRHDT, FYEKMQ (reference sequence). CDR3 size: 13 residues. CDR3 DNA sequence: TGTGCCAGCAGCTTAAACCTCAACTGTGGCTACACCTTC. Translating gives CASSLNLNCGYTF.